Sequencing of this TCR beta chain was carried out in a study of CD8 T cells in Susac syndrome. Study-wide points: Clonal expansion was not seen in any Susac syndrome CD4+ T cell repertoire.

A quantity of about 0.45 to 1 ug RNA underwent reverse transcription using random hexamers. TCRdb fed the immunoSEQ multiplex PCR reads into MiXCR, producing one record per CDR3 protein. The profile shows over 120,000 distinct CDR3 sequences, roughly 94% of them singletons. Trimming cost V 1 base and J 2 bases; bases outside gene matches: 7. Looked up from germline, CDR1 is MGHRA and CDR2 is YSYEKL. This CDR3 contains 18 residues. With regard to this clonotype: Its antigen is unidentified.

V is TRBV4-1 and J is TRBJ2-5; 13 bases agree with TRBD2. Sequenced: CD4+ T cells from PBMCs. The TCR comes from a human donor with Susac syndrome. The CDR3 region is CASSQVNMGLAGQETQYF. The CDR3 DNA sequence: TGCGCCAGCAGCCAAGTCAACATGGGACTAGCGGGACAAGAGACCCAGTACTTC.